A selection of T cell receptor beta chains follows, all from one sample in a study of T cell responses to AZD1222 COVID-19 vaccine. The data were produced by immunoSEQ multiplex PCR, yet TCRdb's version contains in-frame clones alone and is incomplete. The top ten hold roughly 1.6% of the sample, which has more than 85,000 clones, about 87% seen once. The specimen was peripheral blood, collected on day 0 of AZD1222 vaccination. These receptors were taken from an adult in good health. CDR3s include the opening cysteine and the closing phenylalanine or tryptophan. A D gene is named only where the DNA matches it firmly. Clone size is given for some rows only: seen once, a few or many times, or a class if the clone is expanded.

V,size,D,J,DNA,CDR3
TRBV4-1,NA,NA,TRBJ1-4,TGCGCCAGCAGCCAAGGGTTTTCGGGCGAAAAACTGTTTTTT,CASSQGFSGEKLFF
TRBV29-1,NA,NA,TRBJ1-2,TGCAGCGTTCTGACGGGACAAAACTATGGCTACACCTTC,CSVLTGQNYGYTF
TRBV18,NA,TRBD2,TRBJ2-7,TGTGCCAGCTCACCCCTCCGGGACTATCTCTCCGAGCAGTACTTC,CASSPLRDYLSEQYF
TRBV6-6,NA,NA,TRBJ2-3,TGTGCCAGTCAGATACTCCAGGGGTTTGACACAGATACGCAGTATTTT,CASQILQGFDTDTQYF
TRBV27,NA,NA,TRBJ1-3,TGTGCCAGCAGTCCCCGACAGCGAAACTCTGGAAACACCATATATTTT,CASSPRQRNSGNTIYF
TRBV6-5,NA,NA,TRBJ1-1,TGTGCCAGCAGCCGGAGGAGAAACACTGAAGCTTTCTTT,CASSRRRNTEAFF
TRBV5-4,once,TRBD1,TRBJ2-2,TGTGCCAGCAGCTTGGAAGGGGGCCGAACCGGGGAGCTGTTTTTT,CASSLEGGRTGELFF
TRBV18,NA,TRBD1,TRBJ1-3,TGTGCCAGCTCACCATCTCCGTCGACAGGGCCATATTCTGGAAACACCATATATTTT,CASSPSPSTGPYSGNTIYF
TRBV25-1,NA,NA,TRBJ1-3,TGTGCCAGCGGCAAGGGTAGCACCATATATTTT,CASGKGSTIYF
TRBV18,NA,NA,TRBJ1-3,TGTGCCAGCTCACCTACTCGTCCCAATTCGGCCGGAAACACCATATATTTT,CASSPTRPNSAGNTIYF
TRBV7-9,NA,TRBD1,TRBJ1-6,TGTGCCAGCAGCGGACAGGGAGATGGGTCACCCCTCCACTTT,CASSGQGDGSPLHF
TRBV5-6,NA,NA,TRBJ2-7,TGTGCCAGCAGCTCCGACTTGGGGACAAGTTACGAGCAGTACTTC,CASSSDLGTSYEQYF
TRBV3-1/TRBV3-2,NA,TRBD1,TRBJ2-7,TGTGCCAGCAGCTCCGGGACAGGGTACGAGCAGTACTTC,CASSSGTGYEQYF